These 19 T cell receptor beta chains originate from one sample sequenced in a study of blood T cells in healthy people across ages. Then a second PCR, running roughly 7 to 11 cycles, was carried out with a sample-barcoded 5' primer and a J-beta primer mix. TCRdb re-called the 5' RACE reads through MiXCR, storing one row per CDR3 protein. The sample records 500,000 to 700,000 distinct CDR3 sequences, approximately 30% being singletons. The sample taken for sequencing was blood. The receptors here all came from a woman older than 75 in good health.

About this clonotype: A much larger clone is a single base away; this may be a read error. This chain links TRBV2 with TRBJ2-3; TRBD1 agrees at 12 bases. CDR1 SNHLY and CDR2 FYNNEI come from the germline V gene. CDR3 length: 15 amino acids. Here the CDR3 reads CARGTGGGSTDSQYF. CDR3 nucleotides: TGTGCCAGGGGGACAGGGGGCGGATCCACAGATTCGCAGTATTTT.

This clonotype turned up a few times. The chain is built from TRBV25-1 and TRBJ1-4, with D hard to call. The CDR3 has 13 residues. The V and J ends lost 6 bases and 7 bases respectively, with 12 bases between them. Germline assignment: CDR1 MGHDK and CDR2 SYGVNS. This CDR3 is CASRPTPGEKLFF. CDR3 nucleotide sequence: TGTGCCAGCAGGCCGACCCCCGGTGAAAAACTGTTTTTT.

There are many counts of this clonotype. CDR3 nucleotides: TGCGCCAGCAGGCGCCAAGGGGCCAACACTGAAGCTTTCTTT. Protein: CASRRQGANTEAFF. J is TRBJ1-1 and V is TRBV5-1; D perhaps matches TRBD1 (5 bases). Germline lookup yields CDR1 SGHRS and CDR2 YFSETQ. The germline V and J ends were trimmed by 5 bases and 2 bases, with 13 bases remaining between them. The length of the CDR3 is 14 residues.

This clonotype was detected many times. This chain links TRBV6-2 or TRBV6-3 with TRBJ2-7, with D possibly matching TRBD2 (6 bases). The CDR3 covers 14 residues. Germline V gives CDR1 MNHEY, CDR2 SVGEGT. V lost 5 bases, J lost 2 bases, and 13 bases lay in between. CDR3: CASSIPGLPYEQYF. CDR3 DNA: TGTGCCAGCAGTATACCGGGACTGCCCTACGAGCAGTACTTC.

This clonotype has a count of ten or more. The V call is TRBV12-3 or TRBV12-4, the J call TRBJ2-1; 9 nucleotides match TRBD2. V was pared by 5 bases and J by 0 bases, with 2 bases of the junction left unmatched. The CDR3 has 15 residues. The CDR3 region has the DNA TGTGCCAGCAGTCATAGCGGGAGCTCCTACAATGAGCAGTTCTTC. Its protein is CASSHSGSSYNEQFF.

This clonotype showed up many times. CDR3 nucleotide sequence: TGTGCCAGCAGTACCGGGACAGGGGGCTGGTCCTACGAGCAGTACTTC. Translated, it gives CASSTGTGGWSYEQYF. The V and J genes are TRBV28 and TRBJ2-7; 12 bases are a match to TRBD1. After removal of 5 bases from V and 1 base from J, the junction contained 6 bases not matched to a gene. Germline-derived CDR1 and CDR2 are MDHEN and SYDVKM. This CDR3 has 16 amino acids. The whole variable domain, filled in from reference TRBV28 and TRBJ2-7, reads DVKVTQSSRYLVKRTGEKVFLECVQDMDHENMFWYRQDPGLGLRLIYFSYDVKMKEKGDIPEGYSVSREKKERFSLILESASTNQTSMYLCASSTGTGGWSYEQYFGPGTRLTVT.

This clonotype has more than one count but fewer than ten. The chain links TRBV7-2 to TRBJ1-2; TRBD1 agrees at 7 bases. V lost 3 bases to trimming and J lost 8 bases; unmatched junction nucleotides: 9. CDR1 and CDR2 from the germline V gene are SGHTA and FQGNSA. The CDR3 consists of 14 residues. CDR3 protein: CASSLAPQGGGYTF. The CDR3 DNA follows: TGTGCCAGCAGCTTGGCCCCTCAGGGGGGAGGCTACACCTTC.

The genes are TRBV4-2 and TRBJ1-1; 7 nucleotides line up with TRBD1. The CDR3 runs 16 residues. Unmatched junction bases numbered 7, after V lost 3 bases and J lost 0 bases. Germline lookup yields CDR1 LGHNA and CDR2 YNFKEQ. CDR3 coding DNA: TGTGCCAGCAGCCATGCGGGGGACAGAATGAACACTGAAGCTTTCTTT. It yields the protein CASSHAGDRMNTEAFF.

V usage is TRBV4-2 and J usage is TRBJ1-1; D might be TRBD1 (5 bases). V was clipped by 0 bases and J by 8 bases, with 10 bases between them. This CDR3 is built from 13 residues. Germline V CDR1 and CDR2: LGHNA, YNFKEQ. The CDR3 sequence is CASSQDGPGEAFF. In DNA form, the CDR3 reads TGTGCCAGCAGCCAAGACGGGCCAGGGGAAGCTTTCTTT.

This clonotype was seen ten or more times. The V call is TRBV27, the J call TRBJ2-1; TRBD2 matches 9 bases. V trimming: 2 bases; J trimming: 4 bases; junction bases outside the gene matches: 9. CDR3 length: 17 amino acids. Germline loops: CDR1 MNHEY, CDR2 SMNVEV (reference sequence). CDR3 amino acids: CASSLALPSGEYNEQFF. For the CDR3, the DNA is TGTGCCAGCAGTTTAGCCCTTCCTAGCGGGGAGTACAATGAGCAGTTCTTC.

CDR3 residues: CASSYSQGRPLHF. The CDR3 region has the DNA TGTGCCAGCAGTTACTCGCAGGGGAGACCCCTCCACTTT. The rearrangement uses TRBV6-5 and TRBJ1-6; a weak D match, TRBD1 (6 bases). CDR3 length: 13 residues. Germline V gene lookup returns CDR1 MNHEY and CDR2 SVGAGI. V lost 0 bases and J lost 12, with 9 bases in between.

Many counts were recorded for this clonotype. The chain carries TRBV12-3 or TRBV12-4 and TRBJ2-1; no clear D. Trimming pared 6 bases from V and 9 bases from J, leaving 9 bases between. This CDR3 comprises 11 residues. The CDR3 here is CASSHSSEQFF. CDR3 DNA sequence: TGTGCCAGCAGCCATAGCAGTGAGCAGTTCTTC.

This clonotype showed up just a few times. DNA of the CDR3: TGTGCCAGCAGACCAACAGGGGCAACTAATGAAAAACTGTTTTTT. This sequence encodes CASRPTGATNEKLFF. The chain recombines TRBV3-1 with TRBJ1-4; 7 nucleotides align to TRBD1. V gave up 6 bases and J gave up 0 bases; unmatched junction bases: 4. The germline V gene has CDR1 LGHDT and CDR2 YNNKEL (reference sequence). There are 15 residues in the CDR3.

This clonotype was seen repeatedly, ten times or more. The V call is TRBV7-2, the J call TRBJ1-4, with D unclear. This CDR3 has 16 residues. Trimming removed 5 bases at V and 0 bases at J, with 13 bases between. Per the germline V gene, CDR1 is SGHTA and CDR2 is FQGNSA. The CDR3 is CASSPNGFATNEKLFF. As DNA, the CDR3 is TGTGCCAGCAGCCCGAACGGGTTTGCAACTAATGAAAAACTGTTTTTT.

This chain links TRBV5-1 with TRBJ2-1, with D possibly matching TRBD1 (5 bases). V lost 1 base and J 5 bases, leaving 10 bases between the germline ends. Per the germline V gene, CDR1 is SGHRS and CDR2 is YFSETQ. The CDR3 is made up of 14 amino acids. The CDR3 bases are TGCGCCAGCAGCTTGCTTCAGGGCGACAATGAGCAGTTCTTC. The encoded protein is CASSLLQGDNEQFF.

A few counts support this clonotype. A much larger clone lies one base from this, so it may be a read error. V and J are TRBV24-1 and TRBJ2-1; D is undetermined. CDR3 length: 13 residues. The germline gives CDR1 KGHDR, CDR2 SFDVKD. V was cut by 2 bases and J by 13 bases, with 14 bases left in between. The DNA for the CDR3 is TGTGCCACCAGTGATTACGTTAGTACGGTTCAGTTCTTC. Protein sequence: CATSDYVSTVQFF.

Comment on this clonotype: One end of the junction fails to match germline, which may point to a read error. The chain combines TRBV7-3 with TRBJ2-1, with D possibly matching TRBD1 (7 bases). CDR1 SGHTA and CDR2 FQGTGA come from the germline V gene. The CDR3 is made up of 15 amino acids. The CDR3 nucleotides are TGTGCCAGCAGCTTAACCAGGCAGGGGGGCAATAAGCAGTTCTTC. Protein: CASSLTRQGGNKQFF.

At least ten counts were recorded for this clonotype. V and J are TRBV10-3 and TRBJ2-7, with 8 bases matching TRBD1. The germline CDR1 and CDR2 sequences are ENHRY and SYGVKD. Trimming removed 8 bases from V and 3 bases from J; junction bases left unmatched: 6. The CDR3 extends over 13 amino acids. DNA of the CDR3: TGTGCCATCGGCGGACAGGGAGACTACGAGCAGTACTTC. It translates to CAIGGQGDYEQYF.

This clonotype was detected many times. V gene TRBV20-1 combines with J gene TRBJ1-2, with 7 bases matching TRBD1. This CDR3 has 12 residues. CDR1 is DFQATT, CDR2 SNEGSKA, per germline (reference sequence). V was clipped by 3 bases and J by 4 bases; unmatched bases: 2. The CDR3 loop reads CSARGQTYGYTF. The CDR3 coding sequence is TGCAGTGCTAGGGGACAGACCTATGGCTACACCTTC.